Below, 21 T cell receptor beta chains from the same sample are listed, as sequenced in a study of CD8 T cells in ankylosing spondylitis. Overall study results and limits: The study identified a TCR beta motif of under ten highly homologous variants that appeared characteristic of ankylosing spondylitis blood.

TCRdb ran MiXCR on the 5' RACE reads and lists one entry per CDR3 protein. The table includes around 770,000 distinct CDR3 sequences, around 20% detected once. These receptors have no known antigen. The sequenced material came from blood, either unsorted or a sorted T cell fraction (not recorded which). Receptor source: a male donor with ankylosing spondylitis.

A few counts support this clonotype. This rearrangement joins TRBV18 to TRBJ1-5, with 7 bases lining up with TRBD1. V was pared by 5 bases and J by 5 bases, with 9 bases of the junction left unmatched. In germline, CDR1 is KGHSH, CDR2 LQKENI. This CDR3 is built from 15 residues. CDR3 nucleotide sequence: TGTGCCAGCTCAGCCCGGGACAGCCAGGATCAGCCCCAGCATTTT. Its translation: CASSARDSQDQPQHF.

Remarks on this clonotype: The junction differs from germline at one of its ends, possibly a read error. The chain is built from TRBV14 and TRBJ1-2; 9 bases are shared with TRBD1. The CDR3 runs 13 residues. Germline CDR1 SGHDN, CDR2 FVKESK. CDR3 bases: TGTGCCAGCAGCCAAGACCTTTGGACAGGGGCGACGTTC. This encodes CASSQDLWTGATF.

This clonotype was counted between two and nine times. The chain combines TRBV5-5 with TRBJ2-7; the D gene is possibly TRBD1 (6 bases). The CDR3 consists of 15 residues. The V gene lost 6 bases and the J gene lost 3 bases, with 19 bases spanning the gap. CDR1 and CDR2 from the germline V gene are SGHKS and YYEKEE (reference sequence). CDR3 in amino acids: CASTPRTDIFYEQYF. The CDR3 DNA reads TGTGCCAGCACCCCGAGGACAGATATCTTCTACGAGCAGTACTTC.

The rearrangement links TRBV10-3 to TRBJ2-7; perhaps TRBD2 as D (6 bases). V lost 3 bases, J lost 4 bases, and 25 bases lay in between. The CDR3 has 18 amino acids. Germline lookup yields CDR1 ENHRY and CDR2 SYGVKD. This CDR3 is CAISDPGLVAGTSYEQYF. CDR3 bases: TGTGCCATCAGTGATCCGGGATTGGTCGCGGGAACCTCATACGAGCAGTACTTC.

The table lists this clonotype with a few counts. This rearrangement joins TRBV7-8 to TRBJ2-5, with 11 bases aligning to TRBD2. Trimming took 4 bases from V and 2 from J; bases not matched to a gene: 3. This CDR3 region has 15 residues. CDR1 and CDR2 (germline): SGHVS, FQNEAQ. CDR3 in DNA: TGTGCCAGCAGCTCGGGACTAGCGGATCAAGAGACCCAGTACTTC. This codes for CASSSGLADQETQYF.

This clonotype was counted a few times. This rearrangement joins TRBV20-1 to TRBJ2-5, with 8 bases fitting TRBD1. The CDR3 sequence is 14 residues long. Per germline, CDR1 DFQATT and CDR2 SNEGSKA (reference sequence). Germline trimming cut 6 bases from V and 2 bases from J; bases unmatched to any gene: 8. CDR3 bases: TGCAGTGCACCTCGGACAGGGCTACAAGAGACCCAGTACTTC. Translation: CSAPRTGLQETQYF.

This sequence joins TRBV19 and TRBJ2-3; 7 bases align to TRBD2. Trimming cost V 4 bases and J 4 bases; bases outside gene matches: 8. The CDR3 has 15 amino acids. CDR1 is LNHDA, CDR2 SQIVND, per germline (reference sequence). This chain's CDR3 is CASSTSGLSPDTQYF. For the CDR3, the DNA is TGTGCCAGTAGTACCTCGGGACTATCGCCAGATACGCAGTATTTT.

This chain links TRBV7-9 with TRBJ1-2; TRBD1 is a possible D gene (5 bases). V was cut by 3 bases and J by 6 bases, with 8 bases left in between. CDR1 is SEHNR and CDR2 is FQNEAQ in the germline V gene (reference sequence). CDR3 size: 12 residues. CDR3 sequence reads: CASSFEGNGYTF. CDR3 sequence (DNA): TGTGCCAGCAGCTTCGAGGGGAATGGCTACACCTTC.

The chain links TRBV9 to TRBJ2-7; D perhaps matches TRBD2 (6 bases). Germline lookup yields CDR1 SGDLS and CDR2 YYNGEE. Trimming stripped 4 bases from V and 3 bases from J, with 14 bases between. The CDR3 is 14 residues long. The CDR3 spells CASSPAGEVYEQYF. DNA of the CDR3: TGTGCCAGCAGCCCAGCGGGCGAGGTCTACGAGCAGTACTTC.

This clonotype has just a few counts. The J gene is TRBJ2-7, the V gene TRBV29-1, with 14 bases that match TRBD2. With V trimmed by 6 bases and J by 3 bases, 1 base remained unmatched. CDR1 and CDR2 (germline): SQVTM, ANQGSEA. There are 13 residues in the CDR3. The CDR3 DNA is TGCAGCGTCGGACTAGCGGGAGGCTACGAGCAGTACTTC. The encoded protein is CSVGLAGGYEQYF.

The CDR3 DNA is TGTGCCAGCAACTTAGCGGGGGGAAACTACAATGAGCAGTTCTTC. It specifies CASNLAGGNYNEQFF. The rearrangement uses TRBV6-1 and TRBJ2-1; 10 bases line up with TRBD2. The CDR3 is 15 residues long. The V gene's germline CDR1 is MNHNS and CDR2 SASEGT. After removal of 7 bases from V and 3 bases from J, the junction contained 6 bases not matched to a gene.

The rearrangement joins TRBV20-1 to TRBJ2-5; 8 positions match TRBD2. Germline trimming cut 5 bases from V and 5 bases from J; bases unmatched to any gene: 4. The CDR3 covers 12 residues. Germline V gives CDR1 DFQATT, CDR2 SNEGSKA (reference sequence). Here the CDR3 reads CSALSGVETQYF. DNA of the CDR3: TGCAGTGCTCTTAGCGGGGTGGAGACCCAGTACTTC.

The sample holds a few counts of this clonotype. CDR3 DNA: TGCAGTGCTAGAACCGACGGACGGAGAGGAGAGACCCAGTACTTC. Its protein is CSARTDGRRGETQYF. The chain employs TRBV20-1 and TRBJ2-5; D remains unclear. The V and J ends lost 2 bases and 4 bases respectively, with 17 bases between them. The CDR3 covers 15 residues. Per germline, CDR1 DFQATT and CDR2 SNEGSKA (reference sequence).

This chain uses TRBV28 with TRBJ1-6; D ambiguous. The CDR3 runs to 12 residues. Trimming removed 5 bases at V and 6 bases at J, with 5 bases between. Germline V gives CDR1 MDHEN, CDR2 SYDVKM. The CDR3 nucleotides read TGTGCCAGCAGTCTAACTAATTCACCCCTCCACTTT. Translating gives CASSLTNSPLHF.

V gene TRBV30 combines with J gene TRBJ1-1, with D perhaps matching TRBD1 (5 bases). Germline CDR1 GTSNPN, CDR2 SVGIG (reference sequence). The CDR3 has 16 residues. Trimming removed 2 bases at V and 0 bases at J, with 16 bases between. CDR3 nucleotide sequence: TGTGCCTGGAGTTCCCCCGGGGACGGGGTGAACACTGAAGCTTTCTTT. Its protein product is CAWSSPGDGVNTEAFF. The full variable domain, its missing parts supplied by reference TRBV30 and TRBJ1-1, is SQTIHQWPATLVQPVGSPLSLECTVEGTSNPNLYWYRQAAGRGLQLLFYSVGIGQISSEVPQNLSASRPQDRQFILSSKKLLLSDSGFYLCAWSSPGDGVNTEAFFGQGTRLTVV.

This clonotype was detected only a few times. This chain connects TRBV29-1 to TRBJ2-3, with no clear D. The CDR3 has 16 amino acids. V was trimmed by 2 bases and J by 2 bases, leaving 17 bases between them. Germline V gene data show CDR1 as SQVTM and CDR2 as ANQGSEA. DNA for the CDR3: TGCAGCGTTGAATCCCCGGGTGGGCTGAACACAGATACGCAGTATTTT. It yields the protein CSVESPGGLNTDTQYF.

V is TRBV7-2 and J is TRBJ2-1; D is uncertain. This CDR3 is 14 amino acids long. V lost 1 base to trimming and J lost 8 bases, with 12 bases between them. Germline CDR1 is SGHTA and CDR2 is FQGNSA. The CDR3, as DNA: TGTGCCAGCAGCTTAGGCCCTACAGTTCATGAGCAGTTCTTC. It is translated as CASSLGPTVHEQFF.

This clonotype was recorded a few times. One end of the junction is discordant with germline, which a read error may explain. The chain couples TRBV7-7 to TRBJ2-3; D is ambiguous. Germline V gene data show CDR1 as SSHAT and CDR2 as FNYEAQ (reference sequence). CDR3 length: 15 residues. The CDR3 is CASSLGSSTTDTQYF. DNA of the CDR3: TGTGCTAGCAGCTTAGGAAGCAGTACCACAGATACGCAGTATTTT. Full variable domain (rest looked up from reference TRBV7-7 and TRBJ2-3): GAGVSQSPRYKVTKRGQDVTLRCDPISSHATLYWYQQALGQGPEFLTYFNYEAQPDKSGLPSDRFSAERPEGSISTLTIQRTEQRDSAMYRCASSLGSSTTDTQYFGPGTRLTVL.

The CDR3 DNA sequence: TGTGCCAGCAGCTTTCGGGGTACACCGAACACTGAAGCTTTCTTT. Its protein product is CASSFRGTPNTEAFF. This chain joins TRBV7-9 and TRBJ1-1; D is unclear. This CDR3 spans 15 amino acids. Germline loops: CDR1 SEHNR, CDR2 FQNEAQ (reference sequence). The ends were cut back, 3 bases at V and 1 base at J, with 12 bases in the middle. Variable domain in full (rest from reference TRBV7-9 and TRBJ1-1): DTGVSQNPRHKITKRGQNVTFRCDPISEHNRLYWYRQTLGQGPEFLTYFQNEAQLEKSRLLSDRFSAERPKGSFSTLEIQRTEQGDSAMYLCASSFRGTPNTEAFFGQGTRLTVV.

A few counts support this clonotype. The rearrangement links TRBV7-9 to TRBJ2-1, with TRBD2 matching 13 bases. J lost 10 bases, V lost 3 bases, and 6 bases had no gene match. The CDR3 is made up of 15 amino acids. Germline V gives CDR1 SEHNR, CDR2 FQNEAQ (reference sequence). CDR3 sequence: CASSFGLAGAGEQFF. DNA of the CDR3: TGTGCCAGCAGCTTCGGACTAGCGGGGGCCGGGGAGCAGTTCTTC.

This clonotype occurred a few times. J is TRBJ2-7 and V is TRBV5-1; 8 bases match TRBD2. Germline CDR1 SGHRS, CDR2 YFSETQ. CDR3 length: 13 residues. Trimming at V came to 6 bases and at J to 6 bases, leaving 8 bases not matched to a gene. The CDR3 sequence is CASKEPGGSEQYF. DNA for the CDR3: TGCGCCAGCAAGGAACCGGGGGGGTCCGAGCAGTACTTC.